This T cell receptor (beta chain) was captured by sequencing in a study of cytomegalovirus exposure and HLA in healthy donors. In regard to this clone: Its specificity is unknown.

The donors were members of the validation cohort, which comprised 90 to 150 subjects and was separate from the first cohort of 600 to 800 subjects. The CDR3 is 15 residues long. Trimming removed 0 bases from V and 4 bases from J, with 11 bases in between. Germline V gene data show CDR1 as SGHRS and CDR2 as YFSETQ. Method: immunoSEQ multiplex PCR; TCRdb's copy keeps in-frame clones and lacks some. The sample consists of 100,000 to 120,000 clones, around 89% of them appearing once. The study's findings and limits: The authors enumerated some 160 TCR beta chains as linked to cytomegalovirus.

Sequenced material: PBMCs. The rearrangement uses TRBV5-1 and TRBJ2-1; D is perhaps TRBD2 (5 bases). This receptor was identified in a woman between 25 and 40 years old in good health and CMV-seropositive. CDR3: CASSLGLADYNEQFF. The CDR3 DNA reads as TGCGCCAGCAGCTTGGGCCTAGCAGATTACAATGAGCAGTTCTTC.